This TCR beta chain was sequenced during a study of T cell responses to AZD1222 COVID-19 vaccine. V lost 0 bases and J 2 bases, leaving 3 bases between the germline ends. The germline V gene has CDR1 KGHSH and CDR2 LQKENI. The CDR3 length is 13 residues. Only in-frame clones appear in the TCRdb table, and some are missing; sequencing was by immunoSEQ multiplex PCR. The table lists about 39,000 clones, about 90% of them singletons. This specimen was peripheral blood, taken 28 days after the second dose of the MenACWY control vaccine. This sequence originates from an adult who received the MenACWY meningococcal vaccine as a control. V and J are TRBV18 and TRBJ2-3; D not resolved. This chain's CDR3 is CASSPPLTDTQYF. CDR3 in DNA: TGTGCCAGCTCACCACCCCTCACAGATACGCAGTATTTT.